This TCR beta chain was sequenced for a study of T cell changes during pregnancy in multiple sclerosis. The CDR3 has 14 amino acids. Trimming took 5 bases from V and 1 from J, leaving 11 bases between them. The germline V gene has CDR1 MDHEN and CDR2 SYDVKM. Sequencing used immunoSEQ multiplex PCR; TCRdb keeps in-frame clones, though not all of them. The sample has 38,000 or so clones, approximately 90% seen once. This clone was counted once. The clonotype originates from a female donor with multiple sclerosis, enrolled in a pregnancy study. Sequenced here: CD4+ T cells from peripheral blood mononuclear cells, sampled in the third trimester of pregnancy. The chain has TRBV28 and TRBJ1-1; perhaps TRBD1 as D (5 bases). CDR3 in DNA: TGTGCCAGCAGTCTACAGGCCTCGAACACTGAAGCTTTCTTT. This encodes CASSLQASNTEAFF.